Listed here is a single T cell receptor beta chain. The antigen is not known. Data came from immunoSEQ multiplex PCR; TCRdb stores just in-frame clones and leaves some out. The table lists about 1.5 million clones, 95% to 99% of them singletons. These data are taken from a study of shared clonotypes between healthy human individuals. Study observations and caveats: Donor scarcity curtailed the genetic and exposure-history diversity represented herein. On the whole, naive subsets had larger estimated richness than memory subsets had.

Sequencing was done on a sample of naive CD4+ T cells sorted from blood. Subset meaning: CD45RA+ positively selected. The TCR comes from a man aged 25 to 40 in good health.

The CDR3 loop reads CASSLWGQDYGYTF. In nucleotides, the CDR3 is TGTGCCAGCAGTTTATGGGGGCAGGACTATGGCTACACCTTC. The chain has TRBV27 and TRBJ1-2; D may be TRBD1 (6 bases). The V and J ends lost 1 base and 3 bases respectively, with 9 bases between them. Germline lookup yields CDR1 MNHEY and CDR2 SMNVEV (reference sequence). CDR3 length: 14 residues.